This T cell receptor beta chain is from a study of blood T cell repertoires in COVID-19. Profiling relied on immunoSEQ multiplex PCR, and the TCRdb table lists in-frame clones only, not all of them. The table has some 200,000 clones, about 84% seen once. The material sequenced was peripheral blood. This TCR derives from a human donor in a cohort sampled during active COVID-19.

CDR3 residues: CASSDPRSGTEAFF. The DNA for the CDR3 is TGTGCCAGCAGTGATCCTAGAAGTGGCACTGAAGCTTTCTTT. The chain combines TRBV27 with TRBJ1-1, with unresolved D. Germline values: CDR1 MNHEY, CDR2 SMNVEV (reference sequence). The CDR3 is made up of 14 amino acids. Trimming cost V 5 bases and J 4 bases, with 14 bases left between them.